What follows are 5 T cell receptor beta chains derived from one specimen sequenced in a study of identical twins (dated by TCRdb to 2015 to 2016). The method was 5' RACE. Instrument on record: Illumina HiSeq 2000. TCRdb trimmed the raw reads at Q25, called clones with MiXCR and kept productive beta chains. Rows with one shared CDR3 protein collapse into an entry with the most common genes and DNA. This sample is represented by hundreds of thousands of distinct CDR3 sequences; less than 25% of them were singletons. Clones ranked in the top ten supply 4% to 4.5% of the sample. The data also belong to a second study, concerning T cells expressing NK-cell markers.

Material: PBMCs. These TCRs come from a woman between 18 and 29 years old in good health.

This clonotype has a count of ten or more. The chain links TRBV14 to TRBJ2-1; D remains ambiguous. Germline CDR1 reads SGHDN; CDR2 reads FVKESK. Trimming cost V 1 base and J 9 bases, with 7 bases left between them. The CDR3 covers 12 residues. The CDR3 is CASSQAVGEQFF. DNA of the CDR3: TGTGCCAGCAGCCAAGCAGTCGGTGAGCAGTTCTTC.

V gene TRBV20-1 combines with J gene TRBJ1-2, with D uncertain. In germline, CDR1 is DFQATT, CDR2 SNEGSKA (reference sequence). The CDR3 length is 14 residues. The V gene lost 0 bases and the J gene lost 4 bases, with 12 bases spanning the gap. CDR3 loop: CSARDFTNFYGYTF. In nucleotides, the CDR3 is TGCAGTGCTAGAGATTTTACAAACTTCTATGGCTACACCTTC.

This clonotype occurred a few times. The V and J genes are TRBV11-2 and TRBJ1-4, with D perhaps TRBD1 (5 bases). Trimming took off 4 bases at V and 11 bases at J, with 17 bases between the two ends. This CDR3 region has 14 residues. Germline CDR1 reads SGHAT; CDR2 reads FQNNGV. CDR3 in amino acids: CASSSFKGREKLFF. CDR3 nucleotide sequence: TGTGCCAGCAGCTCCTTTAAGGGCAGGGAGAAACTGTTTTTT.

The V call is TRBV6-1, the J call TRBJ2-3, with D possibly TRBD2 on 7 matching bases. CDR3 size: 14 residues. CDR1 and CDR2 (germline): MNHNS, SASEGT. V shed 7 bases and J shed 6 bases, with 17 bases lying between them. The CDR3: CASKYAGAGDTQYF. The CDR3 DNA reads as TGTGCCAGCAAGTATGCGGGGGCAGGGGATACGCAGTATTTT.

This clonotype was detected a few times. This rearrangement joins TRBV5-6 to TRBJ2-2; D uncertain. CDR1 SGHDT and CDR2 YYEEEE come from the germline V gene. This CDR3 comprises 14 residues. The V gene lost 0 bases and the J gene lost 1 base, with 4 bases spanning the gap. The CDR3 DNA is TGTGCCAGCAGCTTGGTACAGAACACCGGGGAGCTGTTTTTT. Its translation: CASSLVQNTGELFF.